This T cell receptor beta chain was documented in a study of control samples from healthy donors and cancer patients. Trimming took 9 bases from V and 2 from J, leaving 8 bases between them. There are 13 residues in the CDR3. Germline assignment: CDR1 WSHSY and CDR2 SAAADI. Here immunoSEQ multiplex PCR was the method, and the copy in TCRdb shows in-frame clones only, minus some. The table records approximately 150,000 clones, nearly 90% of them present only once. Material: PBMCs. The chain is built from TRBV10-2 and TRBJ1-6, with D perhaps TRBD1 (5 bases). This TCR was sampled from a man in his fifties with head and neck cancer. The DNA for the CDR3 is TGCGCCAGTCAGGGTCCCTATAATTCACCCCTCCACTTT. Translating it yields CASQGPYNSPLHF.